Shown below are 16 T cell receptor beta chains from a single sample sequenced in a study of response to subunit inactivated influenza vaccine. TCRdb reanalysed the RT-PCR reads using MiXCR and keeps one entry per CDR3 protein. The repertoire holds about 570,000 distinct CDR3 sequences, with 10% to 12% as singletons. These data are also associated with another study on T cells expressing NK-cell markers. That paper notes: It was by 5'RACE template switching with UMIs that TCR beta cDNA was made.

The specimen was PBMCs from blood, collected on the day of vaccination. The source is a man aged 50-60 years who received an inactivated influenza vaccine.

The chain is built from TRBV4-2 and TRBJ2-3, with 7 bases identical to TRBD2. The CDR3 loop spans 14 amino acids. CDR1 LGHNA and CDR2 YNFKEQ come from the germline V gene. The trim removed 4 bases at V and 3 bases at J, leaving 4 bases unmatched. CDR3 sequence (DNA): TGTGCCAGCAGCCGCCGGACTAGGACAGATACGCAGTATTTT. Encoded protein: CASSRRTRTDTQYF.

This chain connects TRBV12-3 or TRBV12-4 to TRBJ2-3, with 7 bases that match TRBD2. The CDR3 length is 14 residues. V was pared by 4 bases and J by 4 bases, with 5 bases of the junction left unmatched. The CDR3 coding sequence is TGTGCCAGCAGTTCGAGCGGGGAGGCAGATACGCAGTATTTT. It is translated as CASSSSGEADTQYF.

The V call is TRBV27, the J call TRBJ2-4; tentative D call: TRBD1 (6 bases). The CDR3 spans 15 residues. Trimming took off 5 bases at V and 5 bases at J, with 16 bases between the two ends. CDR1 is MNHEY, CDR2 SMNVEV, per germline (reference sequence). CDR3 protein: CASSRIGQSQNIQYF. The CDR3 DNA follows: TGTGCCAGCAGTCGAATTGGACAGTCTCAAAACATTCAGTACTTC.

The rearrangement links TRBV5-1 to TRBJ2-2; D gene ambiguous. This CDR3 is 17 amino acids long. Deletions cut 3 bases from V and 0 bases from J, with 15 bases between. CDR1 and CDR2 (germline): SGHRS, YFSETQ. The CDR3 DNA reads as TGCGCCAGCAGCTCCCTATTGACACCCTCGAACACCGGGGAGCTGTTTTTT. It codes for CASSSLLTPSNTGELFF.

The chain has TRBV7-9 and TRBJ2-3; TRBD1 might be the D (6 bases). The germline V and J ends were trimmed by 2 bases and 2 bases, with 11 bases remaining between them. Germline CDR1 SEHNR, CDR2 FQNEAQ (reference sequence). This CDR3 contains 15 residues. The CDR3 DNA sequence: TGTGCCAGCAGCTTAACACAGGGAATCACAGATACGCAGTATTTT. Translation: CASSLTQGITDTQYF.

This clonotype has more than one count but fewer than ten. The CDR3 loop reads CASSLGDRVLTGELFF. CDR3 DNA: TGTGCCAGTAGTTTGGGGGACAGGGTTCTTACCGGGGAGCTGTTTTTT. The chain employs TRBV19 and TRBJ2-2, with 9 bases that match TRBD1. Germline-derived CDR1 and CDR2 are LNHDA and SQIVND (reference sequence). V lost 5 bases to trimming and J lost 5 bases; unmatched junction nucleotides: 9. CDR3 length: 16 residues.

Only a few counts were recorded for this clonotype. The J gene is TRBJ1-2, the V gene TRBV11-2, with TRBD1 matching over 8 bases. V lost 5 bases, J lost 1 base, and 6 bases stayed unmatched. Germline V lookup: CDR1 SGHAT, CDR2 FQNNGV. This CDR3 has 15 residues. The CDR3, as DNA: TGTGCCAGCAGCCCCGGGACAGGAAATAACTATGGCTACACCTTC. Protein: CASSPGTGNNYGYTF.

This CDR3 reads CASSLVAVERGNTIYF. For the CDR3, the DNA is TGCGCCAGCAGCTTGGTAGCGGTAGAACGTGGAAACACCATATATTTT. The V call is TRBV5-1, the J call TRBJ1-3; D is ambiguous. Trimming shortened V by 0 bases and J by 3 bases, and 13 bases separated the two germline ends. This CDR3 has 16 amino acids. The germline CDR1 and CDR2 sequences are SGHRS and YFSETQ.

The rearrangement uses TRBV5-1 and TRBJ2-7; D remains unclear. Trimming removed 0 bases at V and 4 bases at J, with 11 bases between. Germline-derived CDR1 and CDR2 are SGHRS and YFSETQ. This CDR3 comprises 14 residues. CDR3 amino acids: CASSLGATDYEQYF. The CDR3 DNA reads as TGCGCCAGCAGCTTGGGGGCCACTGATTACGAGCAGTACTTC.

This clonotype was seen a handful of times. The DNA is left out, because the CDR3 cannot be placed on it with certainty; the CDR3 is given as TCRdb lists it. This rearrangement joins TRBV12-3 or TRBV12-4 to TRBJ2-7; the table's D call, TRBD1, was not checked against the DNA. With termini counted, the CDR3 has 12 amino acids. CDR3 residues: CASSFGWGALYF.

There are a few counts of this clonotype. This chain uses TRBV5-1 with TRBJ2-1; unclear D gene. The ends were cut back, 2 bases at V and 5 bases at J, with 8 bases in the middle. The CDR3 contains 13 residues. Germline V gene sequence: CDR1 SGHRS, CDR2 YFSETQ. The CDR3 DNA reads TGCGCCAGCAGCTTCAGTAGTAACAATGAGCAGTTCTTC. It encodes CASSFSSNNEQFF.

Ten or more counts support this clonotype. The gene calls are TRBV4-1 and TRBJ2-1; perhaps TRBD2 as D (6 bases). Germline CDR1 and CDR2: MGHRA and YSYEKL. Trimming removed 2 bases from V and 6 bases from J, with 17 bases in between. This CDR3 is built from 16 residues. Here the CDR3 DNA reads TGCGCCAGCAGCCAACTTAGCGGAATATTCGCCAATGAGCAGTTCTTC. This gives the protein CASSQLSGIFANEQFF.

The CDR3 DNA sequence: TGCGCCAGCAGTTACTCCGTACTAGCGGGGGTTACCATCGGGGAGCTGTTTTTT. It is translated as CASSYSVLAGVTIGELFF. The rearrangement joins TRBV10-1 to TRBJ2-2; 11 bases agree with TRBD2. Unmatched junction bases numbered 15, after V lost 5 bases and J lost 7 bases. The length of the CDR3 is 18 residues. From germline, CDR1 is WNHNN and CDR2 SYGVQD (reference sequence).

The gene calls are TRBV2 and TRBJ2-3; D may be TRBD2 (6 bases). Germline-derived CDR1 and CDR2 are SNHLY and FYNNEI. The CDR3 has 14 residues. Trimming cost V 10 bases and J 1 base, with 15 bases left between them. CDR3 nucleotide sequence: TGTGCCACCAATTTCGCGGGACGCACAGATACGCAGTATTTT. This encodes CATNFAGRTDTQYF.

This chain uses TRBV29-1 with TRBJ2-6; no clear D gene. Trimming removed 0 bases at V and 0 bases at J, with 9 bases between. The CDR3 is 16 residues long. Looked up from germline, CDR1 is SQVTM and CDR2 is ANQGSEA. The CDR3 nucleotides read TGCAGCGTTGAAGATTGGGCAGCCTCTGGGGCCAACGTCCTGACTTTC. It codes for CSVEDWAASGANVLTF.

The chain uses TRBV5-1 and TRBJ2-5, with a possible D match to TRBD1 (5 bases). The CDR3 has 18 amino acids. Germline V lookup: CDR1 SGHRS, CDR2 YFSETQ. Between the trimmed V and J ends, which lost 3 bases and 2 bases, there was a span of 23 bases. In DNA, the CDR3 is TGCGCCAGCAGCTCACCCTACAGGTATTTGAAGGAACAAGAGACCCAGTACTTC. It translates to CASSSPYRYLKEQETQYF.